This T cell receptor beta chain was recorded in a study of CD8+ T cells in alopecia areata (dated by TCRdb to 2016 to 2019). Concerning the study at large: The treated patients took part in an open-label pilot trial in which moderate-to-severe alopecia areata was treated with oral tofacitinib at 5 to 10 mg twice daily. Clonality in the scalp was compared among normal scalp (n=4), patchy alopecia areata scalp (n=8), and alopecia totalis/universalis scalp (n=8). Human TCRbeta sequencing covered scalp tissue and sorted CD4+ and CD8+ peripheral blood T cells from patchy and totalis/universalis alopecia areata patients and healthy controls. RNA was extracted with the PAXgene miRNA kit for fixed scalp, the miRNeasy kit for PBMCs, and the RNeasy kit for mouse skin. immunoSEQ multiplex PCR using 35 Vbeta forward primers and 13 Jbeta reverse primers was used to amplify TCRbeta CDR3 regions. In both human patients and the C3H/HeJ mouse model, the study applied high-throughput TCRbeta sequencing to look at T cell clonal expansion in alopecia areata. Tofacitinib was administered for 6 to 18 months, and 6 months of follow-up off drug were then conducted to assess delayed response and recurrence. Tofacitinib-treated patients had biopsies at baseline and at 4 and 24 weeks of treatment, with a later scalp biopsy in several patients.

The meaning of the sample's time point label: baseline before oral tofacitinib. From alopecia areata patients, peripheral blood was collected along with lesional scalp punch biopsies. After PBMCs were isolated by density centrifugation and stained for CD3, CD4 and CD8, a FACSAria was used to sort CD4+ and CD8+ T cells. This clone was seen a few times. The target of this receptor is not known. No much larger clone is present one base from it, and per-base qualities are unavailable. The library relied on the immunoSEQ multiplex PCR assay. RNA was extracted from all samples and reverse transcribed into cDNA as template for TCR sequencing. First-strand cDNA was synthesized using SuperScript III with a 2:1 mix of oligo-dT and random hexamers. A synthetic immune receptor repertoire was used to measure amplification bias, and any remaining bias was corrected computationally. As for how the authors treated the data: Raw reads were preprocessed for error removal, and CDR3 was defined according to IMGT conventions as running from the conserved cysteine to phenylalanine. Clonality was computed as 1 minus the Shannon entropy, with the entropy normalized by log2 of the number of productive unique TCRs. Scalp TCRbeta sequences were cross-referenced with sorted blood CD4 and CD8 repertoires so that the CD4 or CD8 identity of scalp clones could be inferred. What TCRdb holds here is the immuneACCESS table cut down to in-frame rearrangements. Part of the clones is not present; checked against another copy, under half of the missing clones reflect an unresolved V gene, and the others are unexplained. The V and J calls and clone size come from that table; D and trimming were worked out from the DNA. The sample contains about 180,000 clones, roughly 66% of them found a single time. Jointly, the top ten make up 10% to 12% of the sample.

V has 0 bases trimmed and J has 5 bases trimmed; junction bases matching no gene number 5. The CDR1 and CDR2 encoded by the germline V gene are SGHRS and YFSETQ. There are 16 amino acids in the CDR3, from cysteine to phenylalanine inclusive. Only the CDR3 region is kept as DNA, spanning 48 bases read in frame from base 1. Study-level results and caveats: Lesional scalp, especially in alopecia totalis/universalis, showed higher clonality and more expanded CD8+ clones than normal scalp, suggesting antigenic drive. Unlike mouse skin, where gammadelta T cells dominate, normal human skin contains resident alphabeta T cells that get sequenced too, which complicates analysis of the scalp TCR repertoire. TCR sequences shared between patients were less clear than in mice, possibly partly because of HLA diversity in the patient population.

The specimen comprised CD8+ T cells sorted from blood, sampled at week 0. Here the chain combines TRBV5-1 and TRBJ2-1; 10 middle bases align to TRBD1. The source is a human donor with alopecia areata. The bases read TGCGCCAGCAGCTTGGAGGGGACAGGGGAAGACAATGAGCAGTTCTTC. This yields the protein CASSLEGTGEDNEQFF.